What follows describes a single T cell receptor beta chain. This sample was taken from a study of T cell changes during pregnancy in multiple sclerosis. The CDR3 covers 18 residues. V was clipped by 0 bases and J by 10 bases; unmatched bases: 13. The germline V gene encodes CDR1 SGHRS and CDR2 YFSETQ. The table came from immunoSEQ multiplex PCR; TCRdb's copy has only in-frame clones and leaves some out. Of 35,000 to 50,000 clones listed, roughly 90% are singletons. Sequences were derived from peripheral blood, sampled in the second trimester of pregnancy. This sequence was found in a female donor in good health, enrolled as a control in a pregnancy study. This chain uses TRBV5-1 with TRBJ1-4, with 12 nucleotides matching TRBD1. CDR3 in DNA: TGCGCCAGCAGCTTGGAAGGGACAGGGGGCGATTTTTTTGGAAAACTGTTTTTT. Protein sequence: CASSLEGTGGDFFGKLFF.